Listed below are T cell receptor beta chains from one sample, sequenced in a study of shared clonotypes between healthy human individuals. Only in-frame clones appear in the TCRdb table, and some are missing; sequencing was by immunoSEQ multiplex PCR. The sample consists of hundreds of thousands of clones, around 74% of them appearing once. The specimen sequenced was memory CD4+ T cells sorted from blood. These receptor sequences come from a woman in her 30s in good health. Each CDR3 is given with its conserved first and last residue. The D gene is left open where the match is weak. Clone size is stated in some rows and not others, as once, few, many or a class when expanded.

size	V	J	D	DNA	CDR3
.	TRBV29-1	TRBJ1-1	TRBD1	TGCAGCGTTGGGGACAGGGTTGTTGGCACTGAAGCTTTCTTT	CSVGDRVVGTEAFF
many	TRBV25-1	TRBJ2-1	TRBD1	TGTGCCAGCAGTGGACGGGACAGGGGGCCGCTTGGGGACAATGAGCAGTTCTTC	CASSGRDRGPLGDNEQFF
.	TRBV6-5	TRBJ2-4	.	TGTGCCAGCAGTTACTCGGACAGAAACATTCAGTACTTC	CASSYSDRNIQYF
once	TRBV11-2	TRBJ2-2	TRBD2	TGTGCCAGCAGCTTAGGCCTAGCGGGATTCACAGACACCGGGGAGCTGTTTTTT	CASSLGLAGFTDTGELFF
.	TRBV5-3	TRBJ2-7	TRBD1	TGTGCCAGAGGGAGACAGGGACCCTACGAGCAGTACTTC	CARGRQGPYEQYF
.	TRBV7-9	TRBJ1-1	.	TGTGCCAGCAGCTTAGTGGAAAAAGGCGCTTTCTTT	CASSLVEKGAFF
.	TRBV2	TRBJ2-5	.	TGTGCCAGCAGTGAGATCGGGACCCAGTACTTC	CASSEIGTQYF
.	TRBV15	TRBJ2-1	TRBD2	TGTGCCACCAGCAGAAAAATACTCTTAGCGGGAGGAGTGATTGAGCAGTTCTTC	CATSRKILLAGGVIEQFF
few	TRBV18	TRBJ1-2	.	TGTGCCAGCTCACTAGGAGGGGACTATGGCTACACCTTC	CASSLGGDYGYTF
.	TRBV28	TRBJ1-5	TRBD1	TGTGCCAGCAGTAACCCTTCGGGACAGCCCAATCAGCCCCAGCATTTT	CASSNPSGQPNQPQHF
.	TRBV11-2	TRBJ2-7	TRBD1	TGTGCCAGCAGCTTGGACAGGGTTCGCGAGCAGTACTTC	CASSLDRVREQYF
few	TRBV9	TRBJ2-3	TRBD2	TGTGCCAGCAGCTCACGAGCGGGAGGAGTTGGAGATACGCAGTATTTT	CASSSRAGGVGDTQYF
.	TRBV7-2	TRBJ2-3	.	TGTGCCAGCAGCTCCTTTTCCAGAAAAGATACGCAGTATTTT	CASSSFSRKDTQYF
.	TRBV6-1	TRBJ2-7	.	TGTGCCAGCGCAGGAACCAACTCCTACGAGCAGTACTTC	CASAGTNSYEQYF
many	TRBV7-9	TRBJ1-2	.	TGTGCCAGCAGCTTAGAAGGGCAGTTCGGTGGCTACACCTTC	CASSLEGQFGGYTF
.	TRBV6-6	TRBJ1-1	.	TGTGCCAGCAGTCGGGACGGTGAAGCTTTCTTT	CASSRDGEAFF
.	TRBV19	TRBJ1-1	.	TGTGCCAGTACCTCCTTATTTAACACTGAAGCTTTCTTT	CASTSLFNTEAFF
.	TRBV2	TRBJ2-1	TRBD2	TGTGCCAGCACCCGGACTAGCGGGCGTACCTCCTACAATGAGCAGTTCTTC	CASTRTSGRTSYNEQFF
.	TRBV28	TRBJ2-7	.	TGTGCCAGCAGTTTACCCGGCAGGGTTTACGAGCAGTACTTC	CASSLPGRVYEQYF
few	TRBV5-1	TRBJ2-1	.	TGCGCCAGCAGCTTGGGGGCGAACAATGAGCAGTTCTTC	CASSLGANNEQFF
.	TRBV5-6	TRBJ1-4	.	TGTGCCAGCAGCTTTGGGGTGGAAAAACTGTTTTTT	CASSFGVEKLFF
once	TRBV28	TRBJ1-5	.	TGTGCCAGCACGGTGGGGGGCAATCAGCCCCAGCATTTT	CASTVGGNQPQHF
.	TRBV18	TRBJ1-5	TRBD1	TGTGCCAGCTCACCCCGGACAGGGGGCAATCAGCCCCAGCATTTT	CASSPRTGGNQPQHF
many	TRBV11-2	TRBJ2-1	TRBD2	TGTGCCAGCAGCGTGGTAGCGGGAAGCAGTAATGAGCAGTTCTTC	CASSVVAGSSNEQFF
.	TRBV6-5	TRBJ1-2	.	TGTGCCAGCAATACAGGTTCGGACTATGGCTACACCTTC	CASNTGSDYGYTF
.	TRBV19	TRBJ2-3	.	TGTGCCAGTCGCCCCGGGCCATCGCGGTTGGATACGCAGTATTTT	CASRPGPSRLDTQYF
.	TRBV5-1	TRBJ2-5	.	TGCGCCAGCAGCCAACGGAGCGGGCAAGAGACCCAGTACTTC	CASSQRSGQETQYF
.	TRBV11-2	TRBJ2-7	.	TGTGCCAGCAGCTTACGTAGGACCTACGAGCAGTACTTC	CASSLRRTYEQYF
.	TRBV6-1	TRBJ2-7	TRBD2	TGTGCCAGCAGACTAGCGGGACTCTACGAGCAGTACTTC	CASRLAGLYEQYF
.	TRBV27	TRBJ2-7	.	TGTGCCAGCCCGGCAGCCGGCGTCGGGCAGTACTTC	CASPAAGVGQYF
many	TRBV5-1	TRBJ2-5	TRBD2	TGCGCCAGCAGCTTGCTACTAGCGGACCAAGAGACCCAGTACTTC	CASSLLLADQETQYF
.	TRBV6-4	TRBJ2-1	.	TGTGCCAGCTCACTTGGGCCCGAGGGCAGGGGCCAGTTCTTC	CASSLGPEGRGQFF
.	TRBV5-1	TRBJ2-7	TRBD2	TGCGCCAGCAGCTTCGCGAGCGGGGACCCCAGCTCCTACGAGCAGTACTTC	CASSFASGDPSSYEQYF
once	TRBV7-9	TRBJ1-4	.	TGTGCCAGCAGCCCCGATCGGGGGGCGGAGGAAAAACTGTTTTTT	CASSPDRGAEEKLFF
.	TRBV30	TRBJ1-5	TRBD1	TGTGCCTGGAGTGTAAGGACAGGATATAGCAATCAGCCCCAGCATTTT	CAWSVRTGYSNQPQHF
.	TRBV28	TRBJ1-5	TRBD1	TGTGCCAGCCAATGGACAGGTTTCTTCAGTTCCAATCAGCCCCAGCATTTT	CASQWTGFFSSNQPQHF
few	TRBV2	TRBJ1-1	TRBD1	TGTGCCAGCAGTGACTCGGGACAGGGGAGCATGAACACTGAAGCTTTCTTT	CASSDSGQGSMNTEAFF
few	TRBV7-2	TRBJ2-5	.	TGTGCCAGCAGGCAGGGAACGGAGACCCAGTACTTC	CASRQGTETQYF
.	TRBV28	TRBJ2-7	.	TGTGCCAGCAGTTTACCAGTCCCGTACGAGCAGTACTTC	CASSLPVPYEQYF
few	TRBV6-4	TRBJ2-2	TRBD2	TGTGCCAGCATCCTCCCCGAAGCGGGGGGTTATGGCGGGGAGCTGTTTTTT	CASILPEAGGYGGELFF
.	TRBV28	TRBJ1-2	.	TGTGCCAGCAGTTCTCGGGACTATGGCTACACCTTC	CASSSRDYGYTF
once	TRBV15	TRBJ2-1	.	TGTGCCACCAGCAGAGATCAGGCTAACTACAATGAGCAGTTCTTC	CATSRDQANYNEQFF
few	TRBV7-6	TRBJ2-7	.	TGTGCCAGCAGCCCGACAGGCCCCCCACGCGAGCAGTACTTC	CASSPTGPPREQYF
.	TRBV5-1	TRBJ1-5	TRBD1	TGCGCCAGCAGCCTGAGAGGGGGCGGTCAGCCCCAGCATTTT	CASSLRGGGQPQHF